The sequence of this T cell receptor (beta chain) was determined in a study of T cells in Graves' hyperthyroidism and ophthalmopathy. Whole-study results and caveats: Blood also held most thyroid clonotypes expanded beyond 0.001.

Any patient presenting with uncontrolled infection, other autoimmune disease, pregnancy or lactation was left out. A remark on this clonotype: Its antigen remains unknown.

V lost 3 bases and J lost 13; bases outside the gene matches: 10. From germline, CDR1 is WNHNN and CDR2 SYGVQD (reference sequence). This CDR3 contains 14 residues. Amplified TCR beta CDR3 regions derived from RNA transcripts. The HTBI set primed first-round TCR CDR3 RT-PCR. One entry per CDR3 protein results from TCRdb running MiXCR on the multiplex PCR reads. The data contain 540,000 or so distinct CDR3 sequences, approximately 44% of them singletons. Material for sequencing was peripheral blood or thyroid tissue (not recorded which). The clonotype comes from an adult woman with Graves' disease, either hyperthyroidism or ophthalmopathy (not recorded which). The rearrangement uses TRBV10-1 and TRBJ2-5; the match to TRBD2 covers 11 bases. CDR3 sequence reads: CASSDSGLAERWYF. Here the CDR3 DNA reads TGCGCCAGCAGTGATTCGGGACTAGCGGAGAGGTGGTACTTC.